This T cell receptor beta chain was profiled in a study of neurological immune-mediated disorders. General study results and limits: Phylogenetic grouping assigned the repertoires of 18 of 34 multiple sclerosis patients to one related-CDR3 cluster, which constitutes a possible signature.

Unsorted libraries were derived from 2 million PBMCs stored at -80 C. Germline V gene data show CDR1 as DFQATT and CDR2 as SNEGSKA (reference sequence). V lost 2 bases, J lost 0 bases, and 11 bases lay in between. The CDR3 consists of 15 residues. 5'RACE employing 10-nucleotide random UMIs yielded the cDNA. Sequencing runs each generated in excess of 180 million TCR-beta sequences derived from 15-18 subjects. TCRdb fed the 5' RACE reads into MiXCR, producing one record per CDR3 protein. The table includes more than 75,000 distinct CDR3 sequences, approximately 5% detected once. This clonotype was recorded many times. Its antigen is unknown.

This receptor was obtained from a woman aged 25 to 39 with multiple sclerosis. The specimen was PBMCs. This sequence joins TRBV20-1 and TRBJ2-1; D call uncertain. The CDR3 reads CSARNSRSSYNEQFF. In DNA, the CDR3 is TGCAGTGCTAGAAATAGCCGGAGCTCCTACAATGAGCAGTTCTTC.